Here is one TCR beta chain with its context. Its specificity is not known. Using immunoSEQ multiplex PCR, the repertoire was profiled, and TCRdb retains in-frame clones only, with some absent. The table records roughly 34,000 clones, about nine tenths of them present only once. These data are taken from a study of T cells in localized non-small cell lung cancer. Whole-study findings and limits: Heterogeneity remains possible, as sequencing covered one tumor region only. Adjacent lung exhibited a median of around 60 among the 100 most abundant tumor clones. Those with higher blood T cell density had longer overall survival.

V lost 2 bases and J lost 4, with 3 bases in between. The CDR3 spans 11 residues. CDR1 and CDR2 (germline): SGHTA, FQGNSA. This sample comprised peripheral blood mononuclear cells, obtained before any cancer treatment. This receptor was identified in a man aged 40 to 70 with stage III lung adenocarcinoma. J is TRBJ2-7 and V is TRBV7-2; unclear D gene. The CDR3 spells CASSLRYEQYF. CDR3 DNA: TGTGCCAGCAGCTTAAGGTACGAGCAGTACTTC.